A single sample gave rise to the 4 T cell receptor beta chains below, sequenced in a study of T cell changes during pregnancy in multiple sclerosis (dated by TCRdb to between 2018 and 2021). Library creation used the immunoSEQ multiplex PCR assay. TCRdb stores this immuneACCESS table with in-frame sequences only. Part of the clones is absent; in the studies checked, under half of the shortfall reflects unresolved V genes, and no reason is known for the rest. A total of around 40,000 clones appear in this sample, approximately 90% of them only once. Together, the top ten hold approximately 0.49% of the sample. The sample consisted of CD4+ T cells from peripheral blood mononuclear cells, taken in the first trimester of pregnancy. Receptors originate from a female donor in good health, enrolled as a control in a pregnancy study.

V is TRBV6-5 and J is TRBJ1-4, with D maybe TRBD1 (6 bases). Trimming left V 2 bases short and J 8 bases short, with 12 bases between. The germline V gene has CDR1 MNHEY and CDR2 SVGAGI. CDR3 length equals 14 residues. CDR3 sequence (DNA): TGTGCCAGCAGTTACGGCAGGGGCCGAGAAAAACTGTTTTTT. Amino acid sequence: CASSYGRGREKLFF.

The V gene is TRBV6-1, the J gene TRBJ2-5, with 7 bases lining up with TRBD1. CDR3 length: 14 residues. Trimming cost V 8 bases and J 5 bases; bases outside gene matches: 11. Germline CDR1 and CDR2: MNHNS and SASEGT. CDR3 amino acids: CASRSQGERETQYF. The CDR3 DNA reads TGTGCCAGCCGGTCTCAGGGGGAAAGGGAGACCCAGTACTTC.

The gene calls are TRBV5-4 and TRBJ1-1; TRBD1 matches at 8 bases. The CDR3 has 12 residues. V dropped 4 bases and J dropped 7; count of bases not matched to a gene: 3. CDR1 and CDR2 from the germline V gene are SGHNT and YYREEE (reference sequence). CDR3 in amino acids: CASSRDRLEAFF. For the CDR3, the DNA is TGTGCCAGCAGCCGGGACAGGCTTGAAGCTTTCTTT.

The V gene is TRBV28, the J gene TRBJ1-3; D ambiguous. Germline loops: CDR1 MDHEN, CDR2 SYDVKM. The CDR3 extends over 13 amino acids. With 5 bases removed from V and 10 bases from J, the gap between germline ends came to 15 bases. Here the CDR3 DNA reads TGTGCCAGCAGTAAACGCGTCCCAGCGACCATATATTTT. Protein product: CASSKRVPATIYF.